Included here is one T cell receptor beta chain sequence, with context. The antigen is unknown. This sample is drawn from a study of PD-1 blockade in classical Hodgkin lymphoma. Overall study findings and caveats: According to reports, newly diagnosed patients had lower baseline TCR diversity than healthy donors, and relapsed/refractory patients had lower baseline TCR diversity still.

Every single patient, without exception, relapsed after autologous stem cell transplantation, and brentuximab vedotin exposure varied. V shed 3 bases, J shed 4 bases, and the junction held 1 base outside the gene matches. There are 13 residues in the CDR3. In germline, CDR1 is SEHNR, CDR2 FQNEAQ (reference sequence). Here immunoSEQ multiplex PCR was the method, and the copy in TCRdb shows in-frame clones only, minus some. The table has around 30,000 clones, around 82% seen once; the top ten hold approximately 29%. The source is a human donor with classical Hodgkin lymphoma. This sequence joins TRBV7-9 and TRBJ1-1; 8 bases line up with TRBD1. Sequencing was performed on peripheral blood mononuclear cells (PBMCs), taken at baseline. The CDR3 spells CASSFQGATEAFF. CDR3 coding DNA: TGTGCCAGCAGCTTCCAGGGGGCCACTGAAGCTTTCTTT.